The clone carrying this T cell receptor (beta chain) appeared once. The sample comes from a study of blood T cell repertoires in COVID-19. Overall study context: Collection of acute and convalescent COVID-19 samples took place in the United States, Italy and Spain.

Here immunoSEQ multiplex PCR was the method, and the copy in TCRdb shows in-frame clones only, minus some. The sample yields 110,000 to 150,000 clones, about four fifths seen once. The CDR3 totals 13 residues. Germline CDR1 LGHDT, CDR2 YNNKEL (reference sequence). V lost 1 base and J lost 14; bases outside the gene matches: 7. V usage is TRBV3-1 (or the pseudogene TRBV3-2) and J usage is TRBJ1-4, with TRBD1 identical over 7 bases. The sample taken for sequencing was peripheral blood. This sequence originates from a woman of 80 years or more in a cohort sampled during active or convalescent COVID-19. CDR3 sequence: CASSQALDRVLFF. The CDR3 nucleotides are TGTGCCAGCAGCCAAGCCCTTGACAGGGTTCTGTTTTTT.